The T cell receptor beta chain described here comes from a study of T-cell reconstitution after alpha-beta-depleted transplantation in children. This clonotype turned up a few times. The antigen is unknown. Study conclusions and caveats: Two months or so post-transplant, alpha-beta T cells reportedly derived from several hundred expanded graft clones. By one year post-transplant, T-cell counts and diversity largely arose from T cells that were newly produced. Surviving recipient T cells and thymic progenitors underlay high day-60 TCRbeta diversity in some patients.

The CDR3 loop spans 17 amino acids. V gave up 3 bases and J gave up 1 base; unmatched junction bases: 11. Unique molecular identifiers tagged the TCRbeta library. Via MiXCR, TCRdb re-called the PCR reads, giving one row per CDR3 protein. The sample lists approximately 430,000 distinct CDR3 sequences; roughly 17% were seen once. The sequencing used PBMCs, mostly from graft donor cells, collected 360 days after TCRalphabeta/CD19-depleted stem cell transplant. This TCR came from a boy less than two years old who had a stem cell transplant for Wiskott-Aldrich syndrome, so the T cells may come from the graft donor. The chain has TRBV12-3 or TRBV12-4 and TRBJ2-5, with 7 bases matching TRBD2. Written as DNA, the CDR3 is TGTGCCAGCAGTTTTCTGGTCGGGGGGACTCCCCAAGAGACCCAGTACTTC. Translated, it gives CASSFLVGGTPQETQYF.